These 15 T cell receptor beta chains originate from one sample sequenced in a study of T cells after yellow fever vaccination. MiXCR was run by TCRdb on the 5' RACE reads, yielding one entry per CDR3 protein. The sample shows a few hundred thousand distinct CDR3 sequences, 17% of them seen only once. Sequences were derived from PBMCs, sampled roughly 5 days after the first yellow fever vaccination. These receptors all stem from a man between 18 and 35 years old who received the YFV17D yellow fever vaccine.

This clonotype was seen only a few times. The chain carries TRBV7-2 and TRBJ2-7; 7 positions agree with TRBD1. This CDR3 has 15 amino acids. The V and J ends lost 3 bases and 2 bases, in that order; junction bases with no gene match: 7. Germline V lookup: CDR1 SGHTA, CDR2 FQGNSA. The CDR3 nucleotides read TGTGCCAGCAGCTTCTCCGGGACAGTGGCCTACGAGCAGTACTTC. Translated: CASSFSGTVAYEQYF.

The J gene is TRBJ1-2, the V gene TRBV20-1; D remains unclear. The CDR3 sequence is 12 residues long. With 3 bases removed from V and 4 bases from J, the gap between germline ends came to 9 bases. From germline, CDR1 is DFQATT and CDR2 SNEGSKA (reference sequence). The CDR3 DNA follows: TGCAGTGCTAGGGGAGGGATCTATGGCTACACCTTC. Translation: CSARGGIYGYTF.

This chain connects TRBV7-6 to TRBJ2-2, with 8 bases fitting TRBD1. With V trimmed by 5 bases and J by 5 bases, 13 bases remained unmatched. CDR1 and CDR2 from the germline V gene are SGHVS and FNYEAQ. The CDR3 consists of 17 residues. Here the CDR3 DNA reads TGTGCCAGCAGCCCCCTAAAGGAGCAGGGGGCGACCGGGGAGCTGTTTTTT. Its protein product is CASSPLKEQGATGELFF.

The chain couples TRBV6-6 to TRBJ1-1; no reliable D call. The CDR3 length is 13 residues. V gave up 5 bases and J gave up 4 bases, with 11 bases separating them. The germline V gene has CDR1 MNHNY and CDR2 SVGAGI (reference sequence). CDR3 sequence (DNA): TGTGCCAGCAGTGTCGGAGGCCCCACTGAAGCTTTCTTT. It encodes CASSVGGPTEAFF.

A few counts support this clonotype. V usage is TRBV12-5 and J usage is TRBJ2-1, with 10 bases lining up with TRBD2. CDR3 length equals 17 residues. The V segment lost 1 base and the J segment 4 bases; nucleotides outside the gene matches: 7. Germline-derived CDR1 and CDR2 are LGHNT and FRNRAP. The CDR3: CASGLADILAGYNEQFF. CDR3 coding DNA: TGTGCTAGTGGTTTGGCTGATATACTAGCGGGGTACAATGAGCAGTTCTTC.

The J gene is TRBJ2-7, the V gene TRBV7-2; D is unclear. Trimming cost V 5 bases and J 9 bases, with 17 bases left between them. CDR1 SGHTA and CDR2 FQGNSA come from the germline V gene. The length of the CDR3 is 13 residues. CDR3 in amino acids: CASSAAKVGTQYV. DNA for the CDR3: TGTGCCAGCAGCGCAGCGAAGGTGGGCACGCAGTACGTC.

This chain links TRBV18 with TRBJ2-2; D is ambiguous. Deletions cut 2 bases from V and 7 bases from J, with 11 bases between. The CDR3 spans 14 residues. Germline CDR1 reads KGHSH; CDR2 reads LQKENI. CDR3 nucleotide sequence: TGTGCCAGCTCACCAAAAGGGTTCAACGGGGAGCTGTTTTTT. As protein: CASSPKGFNGELFF. The complete variable domain, with remaining parts taken from reference TRBV18 and TRBJ2-2, reads NAGVMQNPRHLVRRRGQEARLRCSPMKGHSHVYWYRQLPEEGLKFMVYLQKENIIDESGMPKERFSAEFPKEGPSILRIQQVVRGDSAAYFCASSPKGFNGELFFGEGSRLTVL.

This clonotype occurred a few times. The chain has TRBV7-9 and TRBJ2-2; maybe TRBD1 (6 bases). The germline V gene encodes CDR1 SEHNR and CDR2 FQNEAQ (reference sequence). With 5 bases removed from V and 4 bases from J, the gap between germline ends came to 17 bases. The CDR3 has 16 residues. CDR3 nucleotides: TGTGCCAGCAGCCCGTGGTCAGACAGGCCCACCGGGGAGCTGTTTTTT. Protein: CASSPWSDRPTGELFF.

This chain uses TRBV7-2 with TRBJ1-4; D is ambiguous. The CDR3 spans 11 residues. Trimming removed 3 bases from V and 13 bases from J, with 9 bases in between. Germline assignment: CDR1 SGHTA and CDR2 FQGNSA. Here the CDR3 reads CASSFGSTLFF. CDR3 DNA sequence: TGTGCCAGCAGCTTTGGCTCGACACTGTTTTTT.

V gene TRBV12-3 or TRBV12-4 combines with J gene TRBJ1-3; unclear D gene. V lost 6 bases to trimming and J lost 1 base, with 13 bases between them. The CDR3 runs to 15 residues. CDR3 DNA sequence: TGTGCCAGCAGAACGCCAGGCGATTCTGGAAACACCATATATTTT. This gives the protein CASRTPGDSGNTIYF.

This clonotype was counted a few times. The chain links TRBV29-1 to TRBJ2-3; perhaps TRBD1 as D (6 bases). The germline V gene has CDR1 SQVTM and CDR2 ANQGSEA. The CDR3 contains 16 residues. With 3 bases removed from V and 0 bases from J, the gap between germline ends came to 16 bases. The CDR3, as DNA: TGCAGCGTTGACTCTCTGGACAGATCAAGCACAGATACGCAGTATTTT. It translates to CSVDSLDRSSTDTQYF.

At least ten counts were recorded for this clonotype. The chain links TRBV6-2 or TRBV6-3 to TRBJ1-1, with TRBD1 identical over 8 bases. This CDR3 region has 16 residues. The trim removed 5 bases at V and 7 bases at J, leaving 15 bases unmatched. Germline CDR1 is MNHEY and CDR2 is SVGEGT. CDR3 sequence: CASSPRTGPSQGEAFF. The CDR3 DNA follows: TGTGCCAGCAGTCCCCGGACAGGGCCAAGTCAGGGTGAAGCTTTCTTT.

V is TRBV10-3 and J is TRBJ2-5, with D perhaps matching TRBD2 (5 bases). This CDR3 contains 12 residues. V lost 6 bases to trimming and J lost 0 bases, with 5 bases between them. Germline V gene lookup returns CDR1 ENHRY and CDR2 SYGVKD. CDR3 amino acids: CAISGDQETQYF. The CDR3 DNA follows: TGTGCCATCAGCGGGGACCAAGAGACCCAGTACTTC.

This clonotype was seen a handful of times. The chain links TRBV12-3 or TRBV12-4 to TRBJ1-1; no definite D call. CDR3 length: 12 residues. The V and J ends lost 6 bases and 8 bases respectively, with 13 bases between them. The CDR3 sequence is CASRFNRAEAFF. CDR3 nucleotides: TGTGCCAGCAGATTCAACAGAGCCGAAGCTTTCTTT.

This clonotype was observed a few times. The genes are TRBV10-3 and TRBJ2-7, with D perhaps TRBD1 (5 bases). Germline values: CDR1 ENHRY, CDR2 SYGVKD. CDR3 length equals 13 residues. V was cut by 5 bases and J by 0 bases, with 8 bases left in between. The CDR3 loop is CAISRQSSYEQYV. CDR3 DNA: TGTGCCATCAGTAGACAGAGCTCCTACGAGCAGTACGTC.